What follows describes a single T cell receptor (beta chain). Its antigen is not known. V lost 4 bases to trimming and J lost 7 bases; unmatched junction nucleotides: 17. The germline V gene encodes CDR1 SGHAT and CDR2 FQDESV (reference sequence). The length of the CDR3 is 17 residues. The treatment was: approximately 9-day PBMC culture with coronavirus spike peptide pools or control peptides (ViraFEST assay). Sequencing of cultured CD4+ T cell DNA used the Oncomine TCR Beta short-read assay. A single record per CDR3 protein comes from TCRdb applying MiXCR to the PCR reads. The profile shows about 10,000 distinct CDR3 sequences, 45% to 55% of them singletons. The sample comes from a study of vaccination and CD4 T cells after COVID-19.

The sequenced material came from CD4+ T cells from blood, cultured in vitro. V gene TRBV11-1 combines with J gene TRBJ2-5, with 8 nucleotides matching TRBD2. The sequence came from a human donor who had recovered from COVID-19. As DNA, the CDR3 is TGTGCCAGCAGCTCCCCAGCGGGAGTAGGACCATCGGGGACCCAGTACTTC. Its translation: CASSSPAGVGPSGTQYF.